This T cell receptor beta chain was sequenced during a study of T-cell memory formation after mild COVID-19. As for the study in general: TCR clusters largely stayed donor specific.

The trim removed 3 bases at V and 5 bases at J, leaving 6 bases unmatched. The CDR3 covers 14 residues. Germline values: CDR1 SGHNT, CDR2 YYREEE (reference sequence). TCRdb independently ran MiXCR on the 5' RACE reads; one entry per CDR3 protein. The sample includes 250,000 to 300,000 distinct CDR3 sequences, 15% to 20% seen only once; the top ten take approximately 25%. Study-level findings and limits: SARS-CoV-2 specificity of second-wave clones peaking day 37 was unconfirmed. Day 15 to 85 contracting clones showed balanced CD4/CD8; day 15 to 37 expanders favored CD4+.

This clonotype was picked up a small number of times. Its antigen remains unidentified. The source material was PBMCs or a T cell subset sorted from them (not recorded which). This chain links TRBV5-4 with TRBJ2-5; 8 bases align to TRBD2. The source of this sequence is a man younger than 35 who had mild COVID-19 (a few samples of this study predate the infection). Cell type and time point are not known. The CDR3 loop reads CASSSAGGGETQYF. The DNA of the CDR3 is TGTGCCAGCAGCTCCGCCGGGGGGGGGGAGACCCAGTACTTC. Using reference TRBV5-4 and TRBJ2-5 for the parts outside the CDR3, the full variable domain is ETGVTQSPTHLIKTRGQQVTLRCSSQSGHNTVSWYQQALGQGPQFIFQYYREEENGRGNFPPRFSGLQFPNYSSELNVNALELDDSALYLCASSSAGGGETQYFGPGTRLLVL.